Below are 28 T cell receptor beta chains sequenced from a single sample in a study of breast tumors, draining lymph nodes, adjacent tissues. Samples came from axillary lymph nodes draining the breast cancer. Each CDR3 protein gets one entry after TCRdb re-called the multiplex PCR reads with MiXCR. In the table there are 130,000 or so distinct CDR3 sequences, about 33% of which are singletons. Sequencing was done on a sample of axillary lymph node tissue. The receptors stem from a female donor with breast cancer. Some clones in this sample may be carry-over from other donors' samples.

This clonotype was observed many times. CDR3 coding DNA: TGCAGTGCGGGTCCTTTGCACTCTGGGGCCAACGTCCTGACTTTC. Translated: CSAGPLHSGANVLTF. V gene TRBV20-1 combines with J gene TRBJ2-6; unclear D gene. V lost 6 bases and J lost 0, with 12 bases in between. The germline CDR1 and CDR2 sequences are DFQATT and SNEGSKA (reference sequence). The CDR3 consists of 15 residues.

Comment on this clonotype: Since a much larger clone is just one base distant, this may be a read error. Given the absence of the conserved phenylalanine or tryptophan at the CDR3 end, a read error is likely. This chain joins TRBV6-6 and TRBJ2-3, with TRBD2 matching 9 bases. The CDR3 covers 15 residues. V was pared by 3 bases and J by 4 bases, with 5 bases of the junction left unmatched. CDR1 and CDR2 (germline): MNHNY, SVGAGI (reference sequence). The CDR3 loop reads CASSYIGGGADTQYS. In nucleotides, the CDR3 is TGTGCCAGCAGTTATATTGGCGGGGGGGCAGATACGCAGTATTCT.

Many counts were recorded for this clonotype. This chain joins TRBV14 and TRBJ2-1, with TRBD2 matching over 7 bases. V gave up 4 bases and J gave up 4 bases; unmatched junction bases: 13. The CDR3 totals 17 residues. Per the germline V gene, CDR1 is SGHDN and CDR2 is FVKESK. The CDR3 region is CASSRVGETSIYNEQFF. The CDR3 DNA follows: TGTGCCAGCAGCCGAGTAGGGGAGACTAGCATTTACAATGAGCAGTTCTTC.

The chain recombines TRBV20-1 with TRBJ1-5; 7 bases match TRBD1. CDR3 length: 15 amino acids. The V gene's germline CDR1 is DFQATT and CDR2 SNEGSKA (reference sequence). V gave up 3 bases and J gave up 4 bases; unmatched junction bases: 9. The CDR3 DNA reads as TGCAGTGCTAGTGGACCGACAGGGCCTAATCAGCCCCAGCATTTT. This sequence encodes CSASGPTGPNQPQHF.

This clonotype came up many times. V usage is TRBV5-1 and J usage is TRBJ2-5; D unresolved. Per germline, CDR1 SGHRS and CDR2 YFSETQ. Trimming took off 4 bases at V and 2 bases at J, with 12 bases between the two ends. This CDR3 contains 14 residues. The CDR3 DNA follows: TGCGCCAGCAGCACTGGCGGACCGCAAGAGACCCAGTACTTC. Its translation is CASSTGGPQETQYF.

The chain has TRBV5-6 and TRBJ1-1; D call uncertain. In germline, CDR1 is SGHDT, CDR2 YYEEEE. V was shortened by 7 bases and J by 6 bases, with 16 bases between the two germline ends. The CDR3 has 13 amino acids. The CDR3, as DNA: TGTGCCAGCTCCATAGGAGGGAATGCTGAAGCTTTCTTT. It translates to CASSIGGNAEAFF.

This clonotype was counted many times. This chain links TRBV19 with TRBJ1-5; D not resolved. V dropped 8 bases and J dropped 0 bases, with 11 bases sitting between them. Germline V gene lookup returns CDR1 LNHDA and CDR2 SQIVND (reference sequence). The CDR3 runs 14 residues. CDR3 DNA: TGTGCCAGTGGGCGGGCGGCTAGCAATCAGCCCCAGCATTTT. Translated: CASGRAASNQPQHF.

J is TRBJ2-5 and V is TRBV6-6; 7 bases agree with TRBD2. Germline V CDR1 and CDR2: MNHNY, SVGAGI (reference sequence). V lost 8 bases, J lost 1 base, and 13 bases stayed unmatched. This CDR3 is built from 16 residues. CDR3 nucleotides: TGTGCCAGCGGGCTATTGGGAGGGGAGGTCCAAGAGACCCAGTACTTC. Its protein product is CASGLLGGEVQETQYF.

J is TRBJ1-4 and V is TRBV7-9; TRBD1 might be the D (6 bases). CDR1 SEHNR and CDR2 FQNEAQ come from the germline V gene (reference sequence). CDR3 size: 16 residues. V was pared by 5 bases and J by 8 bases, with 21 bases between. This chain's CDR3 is CASSQIYAGAREKLFF. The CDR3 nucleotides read TGTGCCAGCAGCCAAATTTATGCGGGGGCGCGAGAAAAACTGTTTTTT.

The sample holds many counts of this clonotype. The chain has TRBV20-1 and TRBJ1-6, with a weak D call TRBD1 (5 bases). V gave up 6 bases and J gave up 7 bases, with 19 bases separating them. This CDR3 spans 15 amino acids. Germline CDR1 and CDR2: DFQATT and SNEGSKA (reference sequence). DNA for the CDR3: TGCAGTGCCCCAAGTGCGGACATCTCCAATTCACCCCTCCACTTT. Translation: CSAPSADISNSPLHF.

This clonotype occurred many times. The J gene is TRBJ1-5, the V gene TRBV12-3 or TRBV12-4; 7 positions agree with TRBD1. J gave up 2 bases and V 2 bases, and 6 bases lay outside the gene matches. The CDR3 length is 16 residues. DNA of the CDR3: TGTGCCAGCAGTTTATGGGGCCAGGGGGGCAATCAGCCCCAGCATTTT. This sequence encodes CASSLWGQGGNQPQHF.

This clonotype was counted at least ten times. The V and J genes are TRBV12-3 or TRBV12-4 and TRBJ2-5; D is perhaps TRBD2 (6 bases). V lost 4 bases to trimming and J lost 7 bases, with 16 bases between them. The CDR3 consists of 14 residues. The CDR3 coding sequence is TGTGCCAGCAGTTCCGGGACTTTCTTAGGGACCCAGTACTTC. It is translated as CASSSGTFLGTQYF.

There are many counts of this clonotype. The CDR3 protein is CASNKGLRNSPLHF. The CDR3 DNA reads TGTGCCAGCAATAAAGGACTGAGAAATTCACCCCTCCACTTT. The V call is TRBV2, the J call TRBJ1-6; no clear D gene. The CDR3 consists of 14 residues. The ends were cut back, 7 bases at V and 7 bases at J, with 14 bases in the middle. Germline V gene sequence: CDR1 SNHLY, CDR2 FYNNEI.

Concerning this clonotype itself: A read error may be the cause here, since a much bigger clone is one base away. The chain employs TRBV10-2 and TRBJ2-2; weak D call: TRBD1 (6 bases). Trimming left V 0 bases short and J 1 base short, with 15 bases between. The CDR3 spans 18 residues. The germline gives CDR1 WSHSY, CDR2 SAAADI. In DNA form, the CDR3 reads TGCGCCAGCAGTGAGTCGTACCGGGACACTTTGAACACCGGGGAGCTGTTTTTT. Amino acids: CASSESYRDTLNTGELFF.

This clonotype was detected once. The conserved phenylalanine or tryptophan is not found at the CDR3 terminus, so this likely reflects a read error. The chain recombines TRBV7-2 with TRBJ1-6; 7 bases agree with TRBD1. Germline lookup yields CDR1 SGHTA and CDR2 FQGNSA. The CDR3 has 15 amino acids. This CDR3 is CAGSSRQGGNSPLHL. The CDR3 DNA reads TGTGCCGGCAGCTCAAGACAGGGCGGTAATTCACCCCTCCACCTT.

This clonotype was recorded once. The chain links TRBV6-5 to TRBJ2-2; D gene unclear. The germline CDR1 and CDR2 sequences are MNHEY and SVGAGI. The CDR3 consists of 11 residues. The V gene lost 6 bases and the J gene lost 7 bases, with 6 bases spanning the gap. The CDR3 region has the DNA TGTGCCAGCAGGATAATCGGGGAGCTGTTTTTT. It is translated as CASRIIGELFF.

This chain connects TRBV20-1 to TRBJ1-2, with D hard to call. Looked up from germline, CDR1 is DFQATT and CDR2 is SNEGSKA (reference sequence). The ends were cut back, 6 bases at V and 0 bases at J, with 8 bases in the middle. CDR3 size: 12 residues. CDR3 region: CSARTPNYGYTF. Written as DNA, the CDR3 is TGCAGTGCAAGGACTCCTAACTATGGCTACACCTTC.

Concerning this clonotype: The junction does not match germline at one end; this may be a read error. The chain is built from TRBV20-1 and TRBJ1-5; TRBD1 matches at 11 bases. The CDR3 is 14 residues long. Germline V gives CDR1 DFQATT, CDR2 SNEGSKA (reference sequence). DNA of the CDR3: TGCGGTGCTAGGGGACAGGGGGAGCATCCGCCCCAGCATTTT. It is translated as CGARGQGEHPPQHF.

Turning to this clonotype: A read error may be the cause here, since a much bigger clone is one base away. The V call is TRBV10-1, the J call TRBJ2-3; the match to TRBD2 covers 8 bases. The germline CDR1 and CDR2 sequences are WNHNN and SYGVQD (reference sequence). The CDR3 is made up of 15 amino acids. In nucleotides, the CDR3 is TGCGCCAGCGGTGAGGTAGCGGGGTGGGTGGATACGCAGTATTTT. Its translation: CASGEVAGWVDTQYF.

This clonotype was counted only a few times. CDR3 sequence: CATSDASGRTEAFF. CDR3 nucleotides: TGTGCCACCAGTGATGCCTCAGGGAGAACTGAAGCTTTCTTT. The genes are TRBV24-1 and TRBJ1-1, with D possibly matching TRBD1 (5 bases). The CDR3 loop spans 14 amino acids. The germline V gene encodes CDR1 KGHDR and CDR2 SFDVKD. The ends were cut back, 3 bases at V and 5 bases at J, with 12 bases in the middle.

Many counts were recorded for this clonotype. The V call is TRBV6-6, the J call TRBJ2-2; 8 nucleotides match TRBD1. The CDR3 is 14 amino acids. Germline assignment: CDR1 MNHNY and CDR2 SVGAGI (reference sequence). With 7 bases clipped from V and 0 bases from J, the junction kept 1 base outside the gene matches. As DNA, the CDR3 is TGTGCCAGCAAGGGACAGGCGAACACCGGGGAGCTGTTTTTT. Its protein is CASKGQANTGELFF.

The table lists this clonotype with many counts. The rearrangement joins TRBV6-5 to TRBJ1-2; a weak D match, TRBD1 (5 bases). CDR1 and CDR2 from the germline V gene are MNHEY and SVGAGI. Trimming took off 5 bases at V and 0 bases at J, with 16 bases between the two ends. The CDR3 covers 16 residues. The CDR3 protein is CASSRGGGGSNYGYTF. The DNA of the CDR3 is TGTGCCAGCAGTCGGGGGGGGGGTGGCTCTAACTATGGCTACACCTTC.

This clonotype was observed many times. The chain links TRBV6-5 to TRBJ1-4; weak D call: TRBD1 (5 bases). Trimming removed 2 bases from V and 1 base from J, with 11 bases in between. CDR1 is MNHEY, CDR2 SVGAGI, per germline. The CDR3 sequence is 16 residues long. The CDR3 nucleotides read TGTGCCAGCAGTTACGAGGTGGGGCAAACTAATGAAAAACTGTTTTTT. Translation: CASSYEVGQTNEKLFF.

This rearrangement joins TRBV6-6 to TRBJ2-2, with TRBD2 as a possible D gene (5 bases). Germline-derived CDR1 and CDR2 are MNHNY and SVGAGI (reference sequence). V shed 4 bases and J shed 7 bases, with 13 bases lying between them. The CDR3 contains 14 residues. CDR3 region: CASSSSAGGGELFF. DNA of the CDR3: TGTGCCAGCAGTTCCTCGGCGGGTGGCGGGGAGCTGTTTTTT.

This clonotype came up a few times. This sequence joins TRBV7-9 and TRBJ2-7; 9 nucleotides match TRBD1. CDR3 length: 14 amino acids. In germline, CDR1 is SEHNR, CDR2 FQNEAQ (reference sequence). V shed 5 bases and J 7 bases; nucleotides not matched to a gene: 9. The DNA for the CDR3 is TGTGCCAGCAGCACCGGGACAGGGTCCAATGAGCAGTACGTC. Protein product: CASSTGTGSNEQYV.

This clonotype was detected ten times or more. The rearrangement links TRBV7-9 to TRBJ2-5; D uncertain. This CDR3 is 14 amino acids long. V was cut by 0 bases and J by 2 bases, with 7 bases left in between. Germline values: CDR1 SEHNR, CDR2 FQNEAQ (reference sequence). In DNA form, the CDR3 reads TGTGCCAGCAGCTTAGCGCCATTACAAGAGACCCAGTACTTC. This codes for CASSLAPLQETQYF.

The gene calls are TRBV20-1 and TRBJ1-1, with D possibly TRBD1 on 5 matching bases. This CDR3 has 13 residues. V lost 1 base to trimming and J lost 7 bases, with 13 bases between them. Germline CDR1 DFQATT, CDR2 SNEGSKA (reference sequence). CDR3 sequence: CSARGTSGGEAFF. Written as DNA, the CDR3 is TGCAGTGCTAGAGGGACTAGCGGGGGTGAAGCTTTCTTT.

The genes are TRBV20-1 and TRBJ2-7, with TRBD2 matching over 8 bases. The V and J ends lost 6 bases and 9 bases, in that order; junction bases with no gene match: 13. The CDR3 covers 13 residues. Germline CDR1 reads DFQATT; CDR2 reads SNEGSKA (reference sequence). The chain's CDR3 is CSAPGTRADTQYV. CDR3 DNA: TGCAGTGCCCCCGGGACTAGGGCAGATACGCAGTACGTC.